This is a list of T cell receptor beta chains from one sample in a study of blood T cells in healthy people across ages. One entry per CDR3 protein results from TCRdb running MiXCR on the 5' RACE reads. The sample yields around 1,500,000 distinct CDR3 sequences, 42% seen once. The source material was blood. Receptors originate from a woman aged 18-29 years in good health. The CDR3 runs from the conserved cysteine through the conserved F or W. D genes are given only for firm matches. Expanded clones are given a class, and other clones once, few, many or no size at all.

clone size: .; D gene: TRBD2; CDR3 length: 14; J gene: TRBJ2-3; V gene: TRBV30; CDR3 DNA: TGTGCCTGGAGTGTAGGCGGGGGGGGAGATACGCAGTATTTT; CDR3 protein: CAWSVGGGGDTQYF
clone size: few; D gene: TRBD2; CDR3 length: 15; J gene: TRBJ2-3; V gene: TRBV20-1; CDR3 DNA: TGCAGTGCTAGAGCGACTAGCGTAAGCACAGATACGCAGTATTTT; CDR3 protein: CSARATSVSTDTQYF
clone size: once; D gene: .; CDR3 length: 11; J gene: TRBJ1-1; V gene: TRBV6-5; CDR3 DNA: TGTGCCAGCAGTACCCGGGAAGAAGCTTTCTTT; CDR3 protein: CASSTREEAFF
clone size: few; D gene: TRBD2; CDR3 length: 16; J gene: TRBJ2-4; V gene: TRBV2; CDR3 DNA: TGTGCCAGCAACGGCGCTCTAGCGGTAGCCAAAAACATTCAGTACTTC; CDR3 protein: CASNGALAVAKNIQYF
clone size: .; D gene: .; CDR3 length: 17; J gene: TRBJ1-1; V gene: TRBV20-1; CDR3 DNA: TGCAGTGCTAGTAGGTTCTTAGAGGGCGCCCAGAACACTGAAGCTTTCTTT; CDR3 protein: CSASRFLEGAQNTEAFF
clone size: .; D gene: .; CDR3 length: 14; J gene: TRBJ1-2; V gene: TRBV6-1; CDR3 DNA: TGTGCCAGCAGTTTGTCAGGGGTCGGCTATGGCTACACCTTC; CDR3 protein: CASSLSGVGYGYTF
clone size: few; D gene: TRBD2; CDR3 length: 16; J gene: TRBJ2-1; V gene: TRBV6-5; CDR3 DNA: TGTGCCAGTGCTAGCGGGGGGAGGGCCAAATACAATGAGCAGTTCTTC; CDR3 protein: CASASGGRAKYNEQFF
clone size: .; D gene: .; CDR3 length: 13; J gene: TRBJ2-5; V gene: TRBV12-3/TRBV12-4; CDR3 DNA: TGTGCCAGCAGTTTATCGGTATCAGAGACCCAGTACTTC; CDR3 protein: CASSLSVSETQYF
clone size: many; D gene: TRBD1; CDR3 length: 14; J gene: TRBJ1-2; V gene: TRBV5-1; CDR3 DNA: TGCGCCAGCAGTATTGACGGACAGGGGTACGGCTACACCTTC; CDR3 protein: CASSIDGQGYGYTF
clone size: .; D gene: TRBD2; CDR3 length: 19; J gene: TRBJ2-5; V gene: TRBV9; CDR3 DNA: TGTGCCAGCAGCGTACGCCTCAAGGGACTAGCGGGGAGGTACAATGAGCAGTACTTC; CDR3 protein: CASSVRLKGLAGRYNEQYF
clone size: .; D gene: TRBD2; CDR3 length: 13; J gene: TRBJ2-7; V gene: TRBV6-1; CDR3 DNA: TGTGCCAGCAGCGAGCGGGAGCTCAATGAGCAGTACTTC; CDR3 protein: CASSERELNEQYF
clone size: .; D gene: .; CDR3 length: 16; J gene: TRBJ1-5; V gene: TRBV10-2; CDR3 DNA: TGCGCCAGCAGTGAGGACAGAGCAGATAGCAATCAGCCCCAGCATTTT; CDR3 protein: CASSEDRADSNQPQHF
clone size: .; D gene: TRBD1; CDR3 length: 18; J gene: TRBJ1-1; V gene: TRBV7-9; CDR3 DNA: TGTGCCAGCACCATTAGCCGGGCGGGACAGAGGTTCGCAGATGAAGCTTTCTTT; CDR3 protein: CASTISRAGQRFADEAFF
clone size: few; D gene: TRBD2; CDR3 length: 15; J gene: TRBJ2-7; V gene: TRBV20-1; CDR3 DNA: TGCAGTGCTAGAGGGAGGGCGGGAGGTTCCTACGAGCAGTACTTC; CDR3 protein: CSARGRAGGSYEQYF
clone size: .; D gene: .; CDR3 length: 13; J gene: TRBJ2-7; V gene: TRBV5-1; CDR3 DNA: TGCGCCAGCAGCTTGTGGGTGGACAATGAGCAGTACTTC; CDR3 protein: CASSLWVDNEQYF
clone size: few; D gene: TRBD2; CDR3 length: 16; J gene: TRBJ2-1; V gene: TRBV7-7; CDR3 DNA: TGTGCCAGCAGCAACGCGGGGGGCAGTCTATACAATGAGCAGTTCTTC; CDR3 protein: CASSNAGGSLYNEQFF
clone size: .; D gene: TRBD1; CDR3 length: 16; J gene: TRBJ1-2; V gene: TRBV6-5; CDR3 DNA: TGTGCCAGCAGCCCCGGGTACGGACAGGGGCACTATGGCTACACCTTC; CDR3 protein: CASSPGYGQGHYGYTF
clone size: .; D gene: .; CDR3 length: 12; J gene: TRBJ2-1; V gene: TRBV29-1; CDR3 DNA: TGCAGCCTCCGGACAACCTATAATGAGCAGTTCTTC; CDR3 protein: CSLRTTYNEQFF
clone size: .; D gene: TRBD2; CDR3 length: 18; J gene: TRBJ2-1; V gene: TRBV10-2; CDR3 DNA: TGCGCCAGCAGTGAGTCGTTTCGAGTAGCGGGAGACTACAATGAGCAGTTCTTC; CDR3 protein: CASSESFRVAGDYNEQFF
clone size: .; D gene: TRBD2; CDR3 length: 14; J gene: TRBJ2-7; V gene: TRBV30; CDR3 DNA: TGTGCCTGGACACGGACTAGCGGACCCTACGAGCAGTACTTC; CDR3 protein: CAWTRTSGPYEQYF
clone size: few; D gene: .; CDR3 length: 13; J gene: TRBJ1-5; V gene: TRBV29-1; CDR3 DNA: TGCAGCGTTTGTTCCAGTTCGAGACAGCCCCAGCATTTT; CDR3 protein: CSVCSSSRQPQHF
clone size: .; D gene: TRBD2; CDR3 length: 17; J gene: TRBJ2-2; V gene: TRBV5-1; CDR3 DNA: TGCGCCAGCAGCCCCGAGGGACTAGCGGGGGGTACCGGGGAGCTGTTTTTT; CDR3 protein: CASSPEGLAGGTGELFF
clone size: .; D gene: .; CDR3 length: 15; J gene: TRBJ1-1; V gene: TRBV2; CDR3 DNA: TGTGCCAGCATTGGGCGGCAGGGCGGGAACACTGAAGCTTTCTTT; CDR3 protein: CASIGRQGGNTEAFF
clone size: .; D gene: .; CDR3 length: 15; J gene: TRBJ2-2; V gene: TRBV5-1; CDR3 DNA: TGCGCCAGCAGCCCCTTGACGTACCCTACCGGGGAGCTGTTTTTT; CDR3 protein: CASSPLTYPTGELFF
clone size: few; D gene: TRBD2; CDR3 length: 15; J gene: TRBJ2-5; V gene: TRBV20-1; CDR3 DNA: TGCAGTGCTAGAGTAGCGGGGGGGCACCGAGAGACCCAGTACTTC; CDR3 protein: CSARVAGGHRETQYF
clone size: .; D gene: TRBD2; CDR3 length: 13; J gene: TRBJ2-7; V gene: TRBV7-9; CDR3 DNA: TGTGCCAGCAGCTTAGTGACTAGCCACGAGCAGTACTTC; CDR3 protein: CASSLVTSHEQYF
clone size: few; D gene: .; CDR3 length: 14; J gene: TRBJ2-7; V gene: TRBV5-1; CDR3 DNA: TGCGCCAGCACAGACAGGACAGCGCTAGACGAGCAGTACTTC; CDR3 protein: CASTDRTALDEQYF
clone size: .; D gene: TRBD1; CDR3 length: 12; J gene: TRBJ2-1; V gene: TRBV5-1; CDR3 DNA: TGCGCCAGCAGCGCACGACAGGGCCAGCAGTTCTTC; CDR3 protein: CASSARQGQQFF
clone size: few; D gene: TRBD2; CDR3 length: 15; J gene: TRBJ2-7; V gene: TRBV12-3/TRBV12-4; CDR3 DNA: TGTGCCAGCAGTTGGATAGCGGGAGACTCCTACGAGCAGTACTTC; CDR3 protein: CASSWIAGDSYEQYF
clone size: .; D gene: .; CDR3 length: 14; J gene: TRBJ2-3; V gene: TRBV5-8; CDR3 DNA: TGTGCCAGCAGCTTTGTCCTGTACACAGATACGCAGTATTTT; CDR3 protein: CASSFVLYTDTQYF
clone size: .; D gene: .; CDR3 length: 14; J gene: TRBJ1-2; V gene: TRBV28; CDR3 DNA: TGTGCCAGCTCGAGGGGGAGAGCTAACTATGGCTACACCTTC; CDR3 protein: CASSRGRANYGYTF
clone size: .; D gene: TRBD1; CDR3 length: 16; J gene: TRBJ2-7; V gene: TRBV2; CDR3 DNA: TGTGCCAGCAGTGAAGCAGGGGGCGACGTAGCCTACGAGCAGTACTTC; CDR3 protein: CASSEAGGDVAYEQYF
clone size: once; D gene: .; CDR3 length: 16; J gene: TRBJ2-5; V gene: TRBV7-2; CDR3 DNA: TGTGCCAGCAGCTTAGGGATCGCATATGCCCAGGAGACCCAGTACTTC; CDR3 protein: CASSLGIAYAQETQYF
clone size: few; D gene: TRBD1; CDR3 length: 17; J gene: TRBJ1-2; V gene: TRBV4-1; CDR3 DNA: TGCGCCAGCAGCCGGTTACAAGCAGGGGGAGAGAACTATGGCTACACCTTC; CDR3 protein: CASSRLQAGGENYGYTF
clone size: .; D gene: .; CDR3 length: 13; J gene: TRBJ2-5; V gene: TRBV12-3/TRBV12-4; CDR3 DNA: TGTGCCAGCAGACCCGAGAATCAAGAGACCCGGTACTTC; CDR3 protein: CASRPENQETRYF
clone size: .; D gene: .; CDR3 length: 12; J gene: TRBJ2-7; V gene: TRBV20-1; CDR3 DNA: TGCAGTGCTGCCAGAGATACCTACGAGCAGTACTTC; CDR3 protein: CSAARDTYEQYF
clone size: .; D gene: .; CDR3 length: 16; J gene: TRBJ2-1; V gene: TRBV6-2/TRBV6-3; CDR3 DNA: TGTGCCAGCAGTTACTCTGGAGTAGCGGCGTCCAATGAGCAGTTCTTC; CDR3 protein: CASSYSGVAASNEQFF